This T cell receptor (beta chain) was identified during a study of blood T cell repertoires in COVID-19 (dated by TCRdb to between 2020 and 2021). Looking at the study overall: Collaborator samples came from the United States, Italy and Spain and covered acute and convalescent phases of COVID-19. The material from the prospective study consisted of cDNA or gDNA derived from T cells, B-cell-depleted T cells, or PBMCs. Deeply sampled blood TCRbeta repertoires from subjects exposed to, actively infected with, or recovered from COVID-19 were included in the dataset. The repertoires were released in a freely available public database meant as a resource for research on the immune response to SARS-CoV-2. Samples were obtained from the ongoing ImmuneRACE study (first 160 participants) and from some 1,200 subjects provided by 6 global collaborators. Sample metadata almost always included a de-identified subject ID, COVID-19 status, age in years and sex. Where HLA class I and class II types were available, the types were taken from metadata supplied by the sample provider, not from assay-based typing. The study at large found these results: The quantity of clinical and demographic metadata differed by source and by participant and was supplied without curation.

TCRbeta CDR3 regions were amplified from genomic DNA using the immunoSEQ Assay, a bias-controlled multiplex PCR. The paper's processing steps were these. The number of nucleated cells in each sample was estimated from the amplification of reference gene primers within the assay. Sequence reads were collapsed and filtered to measure the absolute abundance of every unique TCRbeta CDR3 rearrangement. For each sample, productive Simpson clonality was calculated as the square root of Simpson's diversity index across productive rearrangements. TCRdb holds this immuneACCESS table with in-frame rearrangements only. Some clones are missing; in checked studies, unresolved V genes explain under half, and the rest has no known cause. The V and J calls and clone size are taken from that table; D and trimming were inferred from the DNA. Here the sample has a few hundred thousand clones; 80% to 90% occur a single time. The ten largest clonotypes hold approximately 4.4% of the sample.

With respect to this clone: What this receptor recognizes is not known. No base quality values were provided; no much bigger clone lies one nucleotide off.

Germline trimming: 6 bases from V, 4 bases from J; junction bases outside gene matches: 12. Taken from the germline V gene (reference sequence), the CDR1 and CDR2 loops are MNHEY and SMNVEV. Measured from the cysteine to the phenylalanine, the CDR3 is 15 residues long. Only the CDR3 region is kept as DNA, spanning 45 bases read in frame from base 1. Participants in the prospective study were aged about 18 to 95 years, lived in 20 to 25 United States geographic areas, and enrolled through a virtual design. Cohort assignment in the prospective study relied on participant-reported clinical history from a screening survey and a study questionnaire. Each participant in the prospective study had whole blood, serum and a nasopharyngeal or oropharyngeal swab collected by mobile phlebotomists. Additional blood draws and questionnaires over an approximately 2-month period could optionally be provided by prospective study participants. Before DNA extraction, prospective study blood samples were shipped either frozen or at room temperature.

The origin of this receptor is a woman aged 40 to 50 with acute COVID-19. Sequencing was done on a sample of PBMCs or T cells enriched from blood (not recorded which). This chain joins TRBV27 to TRBJ2-7; TRBD2 lines up with 7 middle nucleotides. This receptor carries the CDR3 CASRVTSATSYEQYF. The DNA sequence is as follows: TGTGCCAGCAGGGTTACTAGCGCGACTTCTTACGAGCAGTACTTC.